These 6 T cell receptor beta chains came from one sample sequenced in a study of T cells in Graves' hyperthyroidism and ophthalmopathy. From RNA transcripts, TCR beta CDR3 regions were amplified. The HTBI primer set drove a first-round RT-PCR of the TCR CDR3. TCRdb redid the calling of the multiplex PCR reads with MiXCR, one entry per CDR3 protein. The data hold some 620,000 distinct CDR3 sequences, with about 17% observed a single time. Sequencing was done on a sample of blood. These receptors were obtained from a woman aged 25 to 39 with Graves' hyperthyroidism.

This clonotype appeared a few times. This chain joins TRBV7-8 and TRBJ1-2; D is possibly TRBD1 (6 bases). Per the germline V gene, CDR1 is SGHVS and CDR2 is FQNEAQ. Trimming removed 1 base from V and 9 bases from J, with 9 bases in between. The CDR3 consists of 12 residues. The CDR3 DNA is TGTGCCAGCAGCTTAGGGGACAAACGCTACACCTTC. It yields the protein CASSLGDKRYTF.

The chain has TRBV7-2 and TRBJ2-5; TRBD2 matches 8 bases. This CDR3 region has 15 residues. In germline, CDR1 is SGHTA, CDR2 FQGNSA. J lost 5 bases, V lost 2 bases, and 7 bases had no gene match. CDR3 amino acids: CASSLTAGGRETQYF. For the CDR3, the DNA is TGTGCCAGCAGCTTAACCGCGGGAGGAAGGGAGACCCAGTACTTC.

The V gene is TRBV12-3 or TRBV12-4, the J gene TRBJ2-5; possibly TRBD1 for D (5 bases). V dropped 5 bases and J dropped 4 bases, with 17 bases sitting between them. The CDR3 spans 15 residues. The CDR3 DNA reads TGTGCCAGCAGTCCCCAGACAGTACAAGGAGAGACCCAGTACTTC. Protein sequence: CASSPQTVQGETQYF.

The CDR3 spells CASSLQDGAATTDTQYF. Written as DNA, the CDR3 is TGCGCCAGCAGCCTTCAAGATGGAGCGGCTACCACAGATACGCAGTATTTT. The chain recombines TRBV4-3 with TRBJ2-3; maybe TRBD2 (5 bases). Germline V lookup: CDR1 LGHNA, CDR2 YSLEER. V was pared by 4 bases and J by 2 bases, with 19 bases between. The CDR3 covers 17 residues.

In this sample, this clonotype turned up many times. The rearrangement joins TRBV7-2 to TRBJ2-7; D might be TRBD1 or TRBD2, each matching 5 bases. Trimming shortened V by 0 bases and J by 7 bases, and 10 bases separated the two germline ends. The CDR3 has 13 residues. Germline V gene lookup returns CDR1 SGHTA and CDR2 FQGNSA. The CDR3, as DNA: TGTGCCAGCAGCTTAGCCAGGGAGAGGGAGCAGTACTTC. Protein: CASSLAREREQYF.

Many counts were recorded for this clonotype. The J gene is TRBJ2-1, the V gene TRBV6-1; 8 positions agree with TRBD2. The CDR3 covers 12 residues. Germline-derived CDR1 and CDR2 are MNHNS and SASEGT. V lost 5 bases, J lost 9 bases, and 3 bases stayed unmatched. The CDR3 sequence is CASSNSGIEQFF. The CDR3 DNA reads as TGTGCCAGCAGTAATAGCGGGATTGAGCAGTTCTTC.